A single sample is the source of the 25 T cell receptor beta chains below, sequenced in a study of T cell responses to AZD1222 COVID-19 vaccine. Produced via immunoSEQ multiplex PCR; TCRdb's table is partial and in-frame only. The sample includes some 180,000 clones, 85% to 90% seen only once; the top ten take around 0.5%. The sample was peripheral blood, taken on day 0 of AZD1222 vaccination. These receptors came from an adult in good health.

The chain is built from TRBV18 and TRBJ1-2; D is ambiguous. The CDR3 runs to 12 residues. Germline CDR1 reads KGHSH; CDR2 reads LQKENI. V was clipped by 3 bases and J by 8 bases, with 10 bases between them. As DNA, the CDR3 is TGTGCCAGCTCACCTCGGGATGGCGGCTACACCTTC. This codes for CASSPRDGGYTF.

V and J are TRBV28 and TRBJ1-4, with D possibly being TRBD1 (5 bases). The V gene lost 1 base and the J gene lost 8 bases, with 11 bases spanning the gap. The CDR3 runs to 14 residues. The germline V gene has CDR1 MDHEN and CDR2 SYDVKM. The CDR3 coding sequence is TGTGCCAGCAGTTTATTGGGGAAGGGGGAAAAACTGTTTTTT. It specifies CASSLLGKGEKLFF.

The rearrangement uses TRBV24-1 and TRBJ1-2; no clear D gene. Trimming cost V 5 bases and J 0 bases, with 9 bases left between them. The CDR3 runs to 14 residues. Germline CDR1 is KGHDR and CDR2 is SFDVKD. The CDR3 loop is CATSGRGPNYGYTF. In DNA, the CDR3 is TGTGCCACCAGTGGACGCGGGCCTAACTATGGCTACACCTTC.

The J gene is TRBJ2-1, the V gene TRBV28; D is possibly TRBD2 (6 bases). Trimming pared 7 bases from V and 7 bases from J, leaving 20 bases between. The CDR3 is 15 amino acids. Germline V gene sequence: CDR1 MDHEN, CDR2 SYDVKM. The CDR3 DNA is TGTGCCAGCAACCCAATCGGAGGGGCTGTGAATGAGCAGTTCTTC. This sequence encodes CASNPIGGAVNEQFF.

DNA for the CDR3: TGTGCCAGCAGCGGGGGTTTGGGCAATCAGCCCCAGCATTTT. This gives the protein CASSGGLGNQPQHF. This rearrangement joins TRBV9 to TRBJ1-5, with D unclear. Looked up from germline, CDR1 is SGDLS and CDR2 is YYNGEE. V was cut by 3 bases and J by 2 bases, with 9 bases left in between. There are 14 residues in the CDR3.

This chain connects TRBV29-1 to TRBJ2-1; 7 bases agree with TRBD1. This CDR3 spans 13 amino acids. CDR1 is SQVTM and CDR2 is ANQGSEA in the germline V gene. V gave up 7 bases and J gave up 2 bases; unmatched junction bases: 5. The CDR3 sequence: CSAGTVTYNEQFF. Written as DNA, the CDR3 is TGCAGCGCCGGGACAGTTACCTACAATGAGCAGTTCTTC.

The chain recombines TRBV3-1 (or the pseudogene TRBV3-2) with TRBJ2-1; D may correspond to TRBD1 or TRBD2 (5 bases each). The CDR3 is made up of 16 amino acids. V shed 4 bases and J shed 8 bases, with 21 bases lying between them. Per the germline V gene, CDR1 is LGHDT and CDR2 is YNNKEL (reference sequence). Here the CDR3 reads CASSLGPSPTTDEQFF. The CDR3 bases are TGTGCCAGCAGCCTGGGACCATCACCCACCACGGATGAGCAGTTCTTC.

The chain joins TRBV25-1 to TRBJ1-6; TRBD1 matches at 7 bases. The V segment lost 7 bases and the J segment 4 bases; nucleotides outside the gene matches: 7. CDR1 is MGHDK and CDR2 is SYGVNS in the germline V gene. This CDR3 region has 15 residues. CDR3 loop: CASTPGQVYNSPLHF. The CDR3 coding sequence is TGTGCCAGCACCCCCGGACAGGTTTATAATTCACCCCTCCACTTT.

This clone was recorded once. This chain connects TRBV29-1 to TRBJ1-1; D unresolved. Germline lookup yields CDR1 SQVTM and CDR2 ANQGSEA. This CDR3 contains 13 residues. The V end was cut by 5 bases, the J end by 0 bases, with 10 bases between. In nucleotides, the CDR3 is TGCAGCGTTTATCGCCAGCTGAACACTGAAGCTTTCTTT. Its translation: CSVYRQLNTEAFF. Drawing the rest from reference TRBV29-1 and TRBJ1-1, the complete variable domain is SAVISQKPSRDICQRGTSLTIQCQVDSQVTMMFWYRQQPGQSLTLIATANQGSEATYESGFVIDKFPISRPNLTFSTLTVSNMSPEDSSIYLCSVYRQLNTEAFFGQGTRLTVV.

Turning to this clone: At the DNA level, this CDR3 is encoded by other sequences in the same sample as well. This sequence joins TRBV27 and TRBJ1-2, with a possible D match to TRBD1 (5 bases). Germline V gene data show CDR1 as MNHEY and CDR2 as SMNVEV (reference sequence). The CDR3 loop spans 14 amino acids. Trimming stripped 0 bases from V and 5 bases from J, with 10 bases between. DNA of the CDR3: TGTGCCAGCAGTTTATCGGGCCAGGGTTATGGCTACACCTTC. Amino acid sequence: CASSLSGQGYGYTF.

The rearrangement links TRBV29-1 to TRBJ2-2; no firm D call. The germline V gene encodes CDR1 SQVTM and CDR2 ANQGSEA. This CDR3 is 14 amino acids long. Trimming took 5 bases from V and 0 from J, leaving 10 bases between them. Here the CDR3 reads CSVPTTTNTGELFF. In DNA, the CDR3 is TGCAGCGTTCCTACTACTACGAACACCGGGGAGCTGTTTTTT.

The rearrangement uses TRBV7-6 and TRBJ2-5, with D possibly being TRBD1 (7 bases). Between the trimmed V and J ends, which lost 2 bases and 4 bases, there was a span of 14 bases. The CDR3 contains 15 residues. Per the germline V gene, CDR1 is SGHVS and CDR2 is FNYEAQ. The CDR3 nucleotides are TGTGCCAGCAGCTTAACTTCGCAGGGGGGAGAGACCCAGTACTTC. This gives the protein CASSLTSQGGETQYF.

This chain links TRBV27 with TRBJ1-5, with D maybe TRBD1 (6 bases). The CDR3 totals 15 residues. V was trimmed by 5 bases and J by 6 bases, leaving 17 bases between them. Germline V gene lookup returns CDR1 MNHEY and CDR2 SMNVEV (reference sequence). The chain's CDR3 is CASSRYPGGSQPQHF. In DNA, the CDR3 is TGTGCCAGCAGTCGATACCCCGGGGGCAGTCAGCCCCAGCATTTT.

This chain uses TRBV12-3 or TRBV12-4 with TRBJ1-3, with D perhaps matching TRBD1 (6 bases). This CDR3 region has 13 residues. V lost 6 bases, J lost 16 bases, and 22 bases lay in between. CDR3 protein: CASSQGRESGRYF. In DNA, the CDR3 is TGTGCCAGCAGCCAGGGGAGGGAATCTGGAAGGTATTTT.

This chain joins TRBV6-5 and TRBJ1-1, with D possibly being TRBD1 (6 bases). V shed 5 bases and J shed 2 bases, with 12 bases lying between them. Germline V gives CDR1 MNHEY, CDR2 SVGAGI. This CDR3 comprises 14 residues. In nucleotides, the CDR3 is TGTGCCAGCAGTCGACAGGTACTTAACACTGAAGCTTTCTTT. Translated, it gives CASSRQVLNTEAFF.

This clone was recorded many times. The CDR3 DNA is TGTGCCAGCAGCTTAGAAAGGGACACTAATGAAAAACTGTTTTTT. It specifies CASSLERDTNEKLFF. The J gene is TRBJ1-4, the V gene TRBV11-2; possibly TRBD1 for D (5 bases). V was shortened by 0 bases and J by 2 bases, with 7 bases between the two germline ends. Germline CDR1 reads SGHAT; CDR2 reads FQNNGV. CDR3 size: 15 residues.

This clone has more than one count but fewer than ten. The CDR3 DNA follows: TGCGCCAGCAGCTCCGGGACAACGAACACCGGGGAGCTGTTTTTT. It is translated as CASSSGTTNTGELFF. The V gene is TRBV5-1, the J gene TRBJ2-2; TRBD1 is a possible D gene (6 bases). Germline CDR1 reads SGHRS; CDR2 reads YFSETQ. CDR3 length: 15 residues. Between the trimmed V and J ends, which lost 3 bases and 0 bases, there was a span of 9 bases.

The J gene is TRBJ1-5, the V gene TRBV27, with a possible D match to TRBD1 (5 bases). The CDR3 spans 13 residues. CDR1 is MNHEY, CDR2 SMNVEV, per germline (reference sequence). V was clipped by 7 bases and J by 7 bases, with 14 bases between them. This chain's CDR3 is CASKRQSGQPQHF. DNA of the CDR3: TGTGCCAGCAAAAGACAGTCCGGACAGCCCCAGCATTTT.

This chain connects TRBV5-4 to TRBJ2-5, with D possibly being TRBD2 (5 bases). Germline assignment: CDR1 SGHNT and CDR2 YYREEE (reference sequence). This CDR3 is 16 amino acids long. Trimming stripped 4 bases from V and 0 bases from J, with 16 bases between. This chain's CDR3 is CASSPGGPGNQETQYF. The CDR3 DNA follows: TGTGCCAGCAGCCCCGGCGGCCCGGGAAACCAAGAGACCCAGTACTTC.

The chain has TRBV6-5 and TRBJ1-1; D is ambiguous. Germline V gene lookup returns CDR1 MNHEY and CDR2 SVGAGI. The CDR3 has 12 amino acids. With 11 bases removed from V and 1 base from J, the gap between germline ends came to 11 bases. The CDR3 nucleotides read TGTGCCTCACGACGGGGGAACACTGAAGCTTTCTTT. Translated, it gives CASRRGNTEAFF.

The chain joins TRBV10-2 to TRBJ2-7; possibly TRBD2 for D (7 bases). Germline V gene data show CDR1 as WSHSY and CDR2 as SAAADI. The CDR3 loop spans 12 amino acids. V was cut by 8 bases and J by 5 bases, with 13 bases left in between. The CDR3 sequence is CASGGGLDEQYF. DNA for the CDR3: TGCGCCAGCGGGGGGGGGCTGGACGAGCAGTACTTC.

The CDR3 here is CASSYRTMQETQYF. DNA for the CDR3: TGTGCCAGCAGTTATCGGACCATGCAAGAGACCCAGTACTTC. The chain recombines TRBV6-2 or TRBV6-3 with TRBJ2-5; D not resolved. Trimming took off 3 bases at V and 2 bases at J, with 10 bases between the two ends. The CDR3 loop spans 14 amino acids. CDR1 and CDR2 from the germline V gene are MNHEY and SVGEGT.

The chain couples TRBV7-2 to TRBJ1-1, with TRBD1 matching 7 bases. The CDR3 covers 14 residues. V trimming: 11 bases; J trimming: 0 bases; junction bases outside the gene matches: 9. Germline V lookup: CDR1 SGHTA, CDR2 FQGNSA. CDR3 DNA: TGTGCCTCGGTAGTAGGACAGGTGAACACTGAAGCTTTCTTT. Translated, it gives CASVVGQVNTEAFF.

This chain uses TRBV28 with TRBJ2-7; the D is unclear. Trimming cost V 5 bases and J 5 bases, with 16 bases left between them. Germline assignment: CDR1 MDHEN and CDR2 SYDVKM. The CDR3 length is 14 residues. DNA for the CDR3: TGTGCCAGCAGTCCGCCTCTCGGCAAGGACGAGCAGTACTTC. Translated, it gives CASSPPLGKDEQYF.

This chain uses TRBV15 with TRBJ1-4; no definite D call. The CDR3 has 15 amino acids. V shed 0 bases and J shed 14 bases, with 19 bases lying between them. The germline V gene has CDR1 LNHNV and CDR2 YYDKDF (reference sequence). CDR3 DNA: TGTGCCACCAGCAGAGATCGCCACGGGGTGGGTTGGCTGTTTTTT. It specifies CATSRDRHGVGWLFF.